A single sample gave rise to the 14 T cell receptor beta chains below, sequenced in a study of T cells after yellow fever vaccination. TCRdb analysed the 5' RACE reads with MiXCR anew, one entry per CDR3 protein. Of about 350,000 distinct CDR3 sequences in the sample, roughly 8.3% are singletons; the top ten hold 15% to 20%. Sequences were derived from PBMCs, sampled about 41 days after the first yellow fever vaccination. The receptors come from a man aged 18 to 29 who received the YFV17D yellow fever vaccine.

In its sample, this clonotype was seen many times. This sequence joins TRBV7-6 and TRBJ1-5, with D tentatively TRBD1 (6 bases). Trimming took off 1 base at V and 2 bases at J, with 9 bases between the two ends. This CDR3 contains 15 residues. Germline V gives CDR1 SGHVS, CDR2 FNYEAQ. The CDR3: CASSLEEGGNQPQHF. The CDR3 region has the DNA TGTGCCAGCAGCTTAGAGGAGGGGGGCAATCAGCCCCAGCATTTT.

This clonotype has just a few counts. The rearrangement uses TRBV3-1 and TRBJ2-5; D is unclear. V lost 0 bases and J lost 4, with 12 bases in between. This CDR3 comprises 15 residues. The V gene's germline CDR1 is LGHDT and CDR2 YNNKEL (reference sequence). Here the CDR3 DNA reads TGTGCCAGCAGCCAAGATCGGACCAGGAGAGAGACCCAGTACTTC. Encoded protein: CASSQDRTRRETQYF.

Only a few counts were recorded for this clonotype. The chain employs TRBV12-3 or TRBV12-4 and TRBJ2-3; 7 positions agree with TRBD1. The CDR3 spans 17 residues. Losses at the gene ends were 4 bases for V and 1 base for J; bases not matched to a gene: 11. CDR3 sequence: CASSSVVRGSRTDTQYF. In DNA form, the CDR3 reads TGTGCCAGCAGTTCGGTAGTCAGGGGGAGTCGCACAGATACGCAGTATTTT.

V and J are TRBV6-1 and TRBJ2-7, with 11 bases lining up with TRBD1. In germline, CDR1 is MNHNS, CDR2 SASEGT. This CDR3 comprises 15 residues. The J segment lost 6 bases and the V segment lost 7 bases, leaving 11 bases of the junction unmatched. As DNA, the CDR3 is TGTGCCAGCACCACCACCGGGACAGGGGGGCGCGAGCAGTACGTC. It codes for CASTTTGTGGREQYV.

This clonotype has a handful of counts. The CDR3: CSVEGGGSHTQYF. CDR3 DNA sequence: TGCAGCGTTGAAGGGGGGGGCAGCCATACGCAGTATTTT. The chain combines TRBV29-1 with TRBJ2-3, with TRBD2 as a possible D gene (7 bases). CDR3 length: 13 amino acids. Per germline, CDR1 SQVTM and CDR2 ANQGSEA. V was pared by 1 base and J by 7 bases, with 12 bases between.

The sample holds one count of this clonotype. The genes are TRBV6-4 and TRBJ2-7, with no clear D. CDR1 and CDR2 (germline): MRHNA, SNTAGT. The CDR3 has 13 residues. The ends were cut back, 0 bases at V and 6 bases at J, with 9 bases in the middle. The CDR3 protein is CASSDSSAGEQYV. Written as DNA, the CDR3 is TGTGCCAGCAGTGACTCAAGCGCCGGCGAGCAGTACGTC.

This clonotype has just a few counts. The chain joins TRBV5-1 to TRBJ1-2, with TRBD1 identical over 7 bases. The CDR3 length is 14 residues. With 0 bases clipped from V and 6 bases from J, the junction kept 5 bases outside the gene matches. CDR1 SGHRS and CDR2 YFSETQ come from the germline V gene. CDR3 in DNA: TGCGCCAGCAGCTTGGAGGGGGCGGTTGATGGCTACACCTTC. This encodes CASSLEGAVDGYTF.

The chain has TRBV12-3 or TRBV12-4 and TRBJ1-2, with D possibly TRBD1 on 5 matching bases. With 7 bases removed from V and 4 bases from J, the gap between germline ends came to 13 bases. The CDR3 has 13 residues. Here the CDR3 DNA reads TGTGCCAGCACCCTGCGGGGGGTCTATGGCTACACCTTC. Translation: CASTLRGVYGYTF.

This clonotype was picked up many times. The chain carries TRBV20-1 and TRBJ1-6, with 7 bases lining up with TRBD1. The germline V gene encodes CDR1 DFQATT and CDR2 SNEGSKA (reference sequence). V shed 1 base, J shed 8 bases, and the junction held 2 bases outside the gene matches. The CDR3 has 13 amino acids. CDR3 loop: CSARGRGYSPLHF. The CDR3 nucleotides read TGCAGTGCTAGAGGCAGGGGGTATTCACCCCTCCACTTT.

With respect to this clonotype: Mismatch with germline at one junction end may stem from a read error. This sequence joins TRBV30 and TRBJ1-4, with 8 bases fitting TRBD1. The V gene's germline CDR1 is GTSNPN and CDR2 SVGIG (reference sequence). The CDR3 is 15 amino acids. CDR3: CAWSLDRGALEKLFF. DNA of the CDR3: TGTGCATGGAGCCTCGACAGGGGAGCCCTAGAAAAACTGTTTTTT.

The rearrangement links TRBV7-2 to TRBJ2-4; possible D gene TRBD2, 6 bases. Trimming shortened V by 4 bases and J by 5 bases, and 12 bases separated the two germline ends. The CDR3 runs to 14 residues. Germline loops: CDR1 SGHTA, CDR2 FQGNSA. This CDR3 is CASSWDGGENIQYF. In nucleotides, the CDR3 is TGTGCCAGCAGCTGGGACGGGGGAGAAAACATTCAGTACTTC.

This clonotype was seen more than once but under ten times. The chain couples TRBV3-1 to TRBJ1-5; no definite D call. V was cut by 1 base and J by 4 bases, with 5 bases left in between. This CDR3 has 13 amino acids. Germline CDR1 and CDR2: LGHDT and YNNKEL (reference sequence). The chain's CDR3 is CASSQASNQPQHF. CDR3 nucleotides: TGTGCCAGCAGCCAAGCTTCGAATCAGCCCCAGCATTTT. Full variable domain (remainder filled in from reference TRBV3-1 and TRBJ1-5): DTAVSQTPKYLVTQMGNDKSIKCEQNLGHDTMYWYKQDSKKFLKIMFSYNNKELIINETVPNRFSPKSPDKAHLNLHINSLELGDSAVYFCASSQASNQPQHFGDGTRLSIL.

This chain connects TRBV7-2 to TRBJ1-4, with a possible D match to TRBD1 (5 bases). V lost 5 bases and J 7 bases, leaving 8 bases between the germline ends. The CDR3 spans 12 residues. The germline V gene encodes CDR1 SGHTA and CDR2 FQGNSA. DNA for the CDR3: TGTGCCAGCAGCCCAGGGCGTGAAAAACTGTTTTTT. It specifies CASSPGREKLFF.

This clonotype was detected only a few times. The CDR3 loop reads CASTSGGGQPQHF. CDR3 DNA sequence: TGTGCCAGCACCTCAGGGGGCGGTCAGCCCCAGCATTTT. V usage is TRBV7-2 and J usage is TRBJ1-5, with 8 nucleotides matching TRBD1. V gave up 7 bases and J gave up 6 bases; unmatched junction bases: 5. Germline values: CDR1 SGHTA, CDR2 FQGNSA. This CDR3 spans 13 amino acids.